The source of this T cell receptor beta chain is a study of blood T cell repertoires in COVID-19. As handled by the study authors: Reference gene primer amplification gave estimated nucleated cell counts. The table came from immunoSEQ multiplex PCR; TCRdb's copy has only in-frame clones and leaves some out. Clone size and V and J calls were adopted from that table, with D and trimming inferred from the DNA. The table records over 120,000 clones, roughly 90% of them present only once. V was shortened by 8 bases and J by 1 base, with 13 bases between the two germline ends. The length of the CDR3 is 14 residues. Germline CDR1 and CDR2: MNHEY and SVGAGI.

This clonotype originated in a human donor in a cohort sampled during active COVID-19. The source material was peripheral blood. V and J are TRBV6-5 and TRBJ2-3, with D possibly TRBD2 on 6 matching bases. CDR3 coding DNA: TGTGCCAGCTGTAGAACGGGGGGCACAGATACGCAGTATTTT. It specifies CASCRTGGTDTQYF.